This TCR beta chain originates from a study of cytomegalovirus exposure and HLA in healthy donors. General study points: Later on, an analysis found that several of the most significant clusters appeared to be linked to common viral pathogens, which included parvovirus B19. Reportedly, cytomegalovirus status was diagnosed with high sensitivity and specificity.

PCR used 60 Vbeta primers and 13 Jbeta primers. Generated by immunoSEQ multiplex PCR, the TCRdb table keeps only in-frame clones and is missing some. The data contain under 130,000 clones, about 80% of them singletons. With regard to this clone: The antigen is not known.

Germline-derived CDR1 and CDR2 are LGHNT and FRNRAP. Trimming at V came to 0 bases and at J to 5 bases, leaving 5 bases not matched to a gene. CDR3 length: 16 amino acids. V gene TRBV12-5 combines with J gene TRBJ1-1; 11 bases are shared with TRBD1. The receptor was derived from a man between 50 and 59 years old in good health and CMV-seropositive. Sequences were obtained from PBMCs. The CDR3: CASGLVTGTGGTEAFF. CDR3 DNA: TGTGCTAGTGGTTTGGTGACCGGGACAGGGGGGACTGAAGCTTTCTTT.